Each of the 31 T cell receptor beta chains below was sequenced from the same sample in a study of shared clonotypes between healthy human individuals. Method: immunoSEQ multiplex PCR; TCRdb's copy keeps in-frame clones and lacks some. The sample lists a few hundred thousand clones, about 95% seen once, with 0.09% to 0.13% in the top ten. Terminally differentiated effector memory CD45RA+ cells were excluded from the naive CD8 cells, which were CD45RO-negative and positively selected for CCR7. Source material: naive CD8+ T cells sorted from blood. The receptors here all came from a woman in her twenties or thirties in good health.

The gene calls are TRBV7-8 and TRBJ2-1; 9 bases agree with TRBD2. This CDR3 spans 15 amino acids. V was clipped by 2 bases and J by 7 bases; unmatched bases: 6. CDR1 SGHVS and CDR2 FQNEAQ come from the germline V gene. CDR3 in amino acids: CASSLIAGEGNEQFF. In DNA, the CDR3 is TGTGCCAGCAGCTTAATAGCGGGAGAAGGAAATGAGCAGTTCTTC.

V usage is TRBV27 and J usage is TRBJ2-2, with D unclear. From germline, CDR1 is MNHEY and CDR2 SMNVEV (reference sequence). CDR3 length equals 12 residues. V was trimmed by 1 base and J by 6 bases, leaving 3 bases between them. CDR3: CASSLYSGELFF. The CDR3 DNA sequence: TGTGCCAGCAGTTTATATTCCGGGGAGCTGTTTTTT.

This chain uses TRBV19 with TRBJ2-1; unclear D gene. V was pared by 2 bases and J by 0 bases, with 8 bases between. This CDR3 contains 15 residues. Germline values: CDR1 LNHDA, CDR2 SQIVND (reference sequence). The CDR3 sequence: CASSIQLSSYNEQFF. CDR3 bases: TGTGCCAGTAGTATACAGTTAAGCTCCTACAATGAGCAGTTCTTC.

This clone came up once. The genes are TRBV28 and TRBJ1-4; D is unresolved. V lost 4 bases to trimming and J lost 5 bases, with 8 bases between them. The V gene's germline CDR1 is MDHEN and CDR2 SYDVKM. The CDR3 has 13 amino acids. The CDR3 loop is CASSSAENEKLFF. CDR3 DNA: TGTGCCAGCAGTTCAGCAGAAAATGAAAAACTGTTTTTT.

This chain links TRBV4-1 with TRBJ1-2, with unresolved D. The V and J ends lost 3 bases and 8 bases respectively, with 13 bases between them. Germline V gives CDR1 MGHRA, CDR2 YSYEKL. CDR3 size: 13 residues. CDR3 residues: CASSHPGVPGYTF. CDR3 nucleotides: TGCGCCAGCAGCCATCCCGGTGTACCGGGCTACACCTTC.

This clone was counted a few times. The same CDR3 is also encoded by other DNA sequences in this sample. The rearrangement joins TRBV28 to TRBJ1-1; D remains ambiguous. The CDR3 covers 11 residues. The V end lost 6 bases, the J end lost 5 bases, and 7 bases lay between the germline ends. Per germline, CDR1 MDHEN and CDR2 SYDVKM. The CDR3 sequence: CASRGGTEAFF. As DNA, the CDR3 is TGTGCCAGCAGGGGAGGGACTGAAGCTTTCTTT.

This chain joins TRBV11-2 and TRBJ2-5; 8 bases match TRBD1. Germline CDR1 reads SGHAT; CDR2 reads FQNNGV. The CDR3 loop spans 18 amino acids. The V and J ends lost 4 bases and 5 bases, in that order; junction bases with no gene match: 18. The CDR3 bases are TGTGCCAGCAGCTATAGTATCCTCGGGGCAGGGGGCAGCGAGACCCAGTACTTC. This codes for CASSYSILGAGGSETQYF. The full variable domain, in which reference TRBV11-2 and TRBJ2-5 provide the parts outside the CDR3, is EAGVAQSPRYKIIEKRQSVAFWCNPISGHATLYWYQQILGQGPKLLIQFQNNGVVDDSQLPKDRFSAERLKGVDSTLKIQPAKLEDSAVYLCASSYSILGAGGSETQYFGPGTRLLVL.

This chain joins TRBV6-1 and TRBJ2-3, with a tentative D call TRBD2 (6 bases). Trimming removed 2 bases at V and 3 bases at J, with 15 bases between. CDR3 length: 16 residues. Germline V gene lookup returns CDR1 MNHNS and CDR2 SASEGT. The CDR3, as DNA: TGTGCCAGCAGTGAAAGCTGGCTAGCGTCGACAGATACGCAGTATTTT. Amino acid sequence: CASSESWLASTDTQYF.

A single count supports this clone. The genes are TRBV28 and TRBJ2-1; D is uncertain. Germline V gene lookup returns CDR1 MDHEN and CDR2 SYDVKM. V lost 6 bases to trimming and J lost 6 bases, with 15 bases between them. The CDR3 totals 14 residues. The CDR3 coding sequence is TGTGCCAGCAGCCAATCCAATTTCGGCAATGAGCAGTTCTTC. Its translation is CASSQSNFGNEQFF.

This clone was found once. The chain combines TRBV5-1 with TRBJ1-1; 9 bases agree with TRBD1. CDR3 length: 13 amino acids. V dropped 5 bases and J dropped 3; count of bases not matched to a gene: 2. The germline V gene has CDR1 SGHRS and CDR2 YFSETQ. The CDR3 protein is CASRWTGDTEAFF. As DNA, the CDR3 is TGCGCCAGCAGATGGACAGGGGACACTGAAGCTTTCTTT.

The CDR3 nucleotides read TGTGCCACCAGCAGAGACCACATGACAGGGTGGCACGAGCAGTACTTC. It yields the protein CATSRDHMTGWHEQYF. V and J are TRBV15 and TRBJ2-7; 7 bases match TRBD1. The CDR3 runs 16 residues. Germline assignment: CDR1 LNHNV and CDR2 YYDKDF (reference sequence). With 0 bases clipped from V and 5 bases from J, the junction kept 10 bases outside the gene matches. Together with reference TRBV15 and TRBJ2-7, the CDR3 gives the full variable domain: DAMVIQNPRYQVTQFGKPVTLSCSQTLNHNVMYWYQQKSSQAPKLLFHYYDKDFNNEADTPDNFQSRRPNTSFCFLDIRSPGLGDTAMYLCATSRDHMTGWHEQYFGPGTRLTVT.

The chain employs TRBV5-4 and TRBJ2-7; D is unclear. Germline values: CDR1 SGHNT, CDR2 YYREEE (reference sequence). This CDR3 is 13 amino acids long. The V end was cut by 4 bases, the J end by 8 bases, with 16 bases between. The CDR3 is CASSTPFPPQQYF. Written as DNA, the CDR3 is TGTGCCAGCAGCACCCCGTTTCCACCCCAGCAGTACTTC.

This chain uses TRBV7-2 with TRBJ2-5; D is perhaps TRBD1 or TRBD2 (5 bases each). The germline CDR1 and CDR2 sequences are SGHTA and FQGNSA. The V gene lost 3 bases and the J gene lost 3 bases, with 5 bases spanning the gap. This CDR3 contains 12 residues. The CDR3 region is CASSLGEETQYF. In DNA form, the CDR3 reads TGTGCCAGCAGCTTGGGGGAAGAGACCCAGTACTTC.

The V and J genes are TRBV9 and TRBJ2-1, with a weak D call TRBD2 (5 bases). The CDR3 runs 14 residues. Trimming removed 1 base at V and 8 bases at J, with 13 bases between. The V gene's germline CDR1 is SGDLS and CDR2 YYNGEE. For the CDR3, the DNA is TGTGCCAGCAGCGTAACCTCTAGCCCCCATGAGCAGTTCTTC. Translation gives CASSVTSSPHEQFF. Combining the CDR3 with reference TRBV9 and TRBJ2-1 gives the whole variable domain DSGVTQTPKHLITATGQRVTLRCSPRSGDLSVYWYQQSLDQGLQFLIQYYNGEERAKGNILERFSAQQFPDLHSELNLSSLELGDSALYFCASSVTSSPHEQFFGPGTRLTVL.

Notes on this clone: The identical CDR3 is also encoded by other nucleotide sequences in the sample. The chain joins TRBV19 to TRBJ2-1, with D unresolved. CDR1 and CDR2 from the germline V gene are LNHDA and SQIVND (reference sequence). Trimming left V 3 bases short and J 0 bases short, with 9 bases between. The CDR3 covers 15 residues. CDR3 sequence reads: CASSIVLSSYNEQFF. The CDR3 nucleotides read TGTGCCAGTAGTATTGTGTTGAGCTCCTACAATGAGCAGTTCTTC.

This clone occurred once. The sample contains more than one DNA sequence encoding this CDR3. In nucleotides, the CDR3 is TGTGCCAGCAGCCCCAGGAACTACGAGCAGTACTTC. It specifies CASSPRNYEQYF. V and J are TRBV7-9 and TRBJ2-7, with D unresolved. The CDR3 is made up of 12 amino acids. Germline V gene lookup returns CDR1 SEHNR and CDR2 FQNEAQ (reference sequence). The V end was cut by 5 bases, the J end by 3 bases, with 8 bases between.

The chain carries TRBV7-8 and TRBJ2-7, with 8 bases that match TRBD2. The CDR3 length is 16 residues. Germline CDR1 reads SGHVS; CDR2 reads FQNEAQ. V lost 3 bases and J lost 0; bases outside the gene matches: 7. The CDR3 protein is CASSLLSGRSSYEQYF. Written as DNA, the CDR3 is TGTGCCAGCAGCTTGCTAAGCGGGAGAAGCTCCTACGAGCAGTACTTC.

This clone has a handful of counts. CDR3 in amino acids: CASSDGGYTF. The CDR3 coding sequence is TGTGCCAGCAGTGACGGTGGCTACACCTTC. This chain joins TRBV2 and TRBJ1-2; D is uncertain. CDR1 and CDR2 (germline): SNHLY, FYNNEI. The V end was cut by 3 bases, the J end by 7 bases, with 3 bases between. The CDR3 runs 10 residues.

This chain uses TRBV10-1 with TRBJ2-7; TRBD2 aligns across 13 bases. Losses at the gene ends were 9 bases for V and 6 bases for J; bases not matched to a gene: 5. This CDR3 contains 13 residues. CDR1 and CDR2 from the germline V gene are WNHNN and SYGVQD (reference sequence). CDR3 amino acids: CASQGLAGAEQYF. The CDR3 DNA sequence: TGCGCCAGTCAAGGACTAGCGGGAGCCGAGCAGTACTTC.

A note on this clone: The sample has other DNA sequences that encode this CDR3 too. The J gene is TRBJ2-7, the V gene TRBV28, with D unresolved. Germline assignment: CDR1 MDHEN and CDR2 SYDVKM. The CDR3 runs to 13 residues. The germline V and J ends were trimmed by 2 bases and 4 bases, with 9 bases remaining between them. CDR3 bases: TGTGCCAGCAGTTTAGGGCTAGGGTACGAGCAGTACTTC. This gives the protein CASSLGLGYEQYF.

The CDR3 DNA follows: TGTGCCATCAGTGGTCCCGGACAGGGGCTTGGTGAGCAGTTCTTC. Amino acid sequence: CAISGPGQGLGEQFF. V and J are TRBV10-3 and TRBJ2-1; TRBD1 agrees at 9 bases. CDR1 ENHRY and CDR2 SYGVKD come from the germline V gene. This CDR3 comprises 15 residues. With 4 bases clipped from V and 9 bases from J, the junction kept 10 bases outside the gene matches.

A single count supports this clone. The rearrangement uses TRBV27 and TRBJ1-4; D uncertain. V was cut by 2 bases and J by 8 bases, with 9 bases left in between. The CDR3 extends over 13 amino acids. Germline V lookup: CDR1 MNHEY, CDR2 SMNVEV (reference sequence). CDR3 residues: CASSLMAREKLFF. The CDR3 nucleotides read TGTGCCAGCAGTTTAATGGCGAGAGAAAAACTGTTTTTT.

The rearrangement joins TRBV28 to TRBJ1-2, with D maybe TRBD1 (5 bases). The CDR3 spans 14 residues. Germline CDR1 and CDR2: MDHEN and SYDVKM. Trimming pared 3 bases from V and 0 bases from J, leaving 8 bases between. The DNA for the CDR3 is TGTGCCAGCAGTTTTGGAGGGGCTAACTATGGCTACACCTTC. It encodes CASSFGGANYGYTF.

The chain recombines TRBV27 with TRBJ2-5; 8 bases agree with TRBD1. V lost 5 bases and J lost 4; bases outside the gene matches: 9. The CDR3 runs 15 residues. From germline, CDR1 is MNHEY and CDR2 SMNVEV (reference sequence). The CDR3 protein is CASSPRGRNRETQYF. Here the CDR3 DNA reads TGTGCCAGCAGTCCCAGGGGGCGAAATAGAGAGACCCAGTACTTC.

The gene calls are TRBV29-1 and TRBJ2-7; D possibly corresponds to TRBD1 (6 bases). This CDR3 region has 13 residues. Germline V gene lookup returns CDR1 SQVTM and CDR2 ANQGSEA. V was trimmed by 5 bases and J by 0 bases, leaving 11 bases between them. This CDR3 reads CSVMTGSSYEQYF. In DNA, the CDR3 is TGCAGCGTTATGACAGGTAGCTCCTACGAGCAGTACTTC.

The chain combines TRBV18 with TRBJ2-3; 9 nucleotides line up with TRBD2. The ends lost 3 bases at V and 2 bases at J; junction bases unmatched: 21. The CDR3 length is 21 residues. Looked up from germline, CDR1 is KGHSH and CDR2 is LQKENI. The CDR3 protein is CASSPPDARPGTSTSTDTQYF. CDR3 coding DNA: TGTGCCAGCTCACCCCCAGACGCCCGCCCGGGGACTAGCACCTCCACAGATACGCAGTATTTT.

The chain combines TRBV4-1 with TRBJ2-1; D unclear. With 3 bases removed from V and 3 bases from J, the gap between germline ends came to 6 bases. The length of the CDR3 is 13 residues. Germline V CDR1 and CDR2: MGHRA, YSYEKL. CDR3 region: CASSHNSYNEQFF. In DNA form, the CDR3 reads TGCGCCAGCAGCCACAACAGCTACAATGAGCAGTTCTTC.

J is TRBJ2-2 and V is TRBV30; D remains ambiguous. The CDR3 is 11 residues long. Between the trimmed V and J ends, which lost 0 bases and 8 bases, there was a span of 4 bases. The germline CDR1 and CDR2 sequences are GTSNPN and SVGIG (reference sequence). The DNA of the CDR3 is TGTGCCTGGAGTGTGACGGGGGAGCTGTTTTTT. This encodes CAWSVTGELFF.

The CDR3 DNA reads as TGTGCCAGCAGCTGGGGGGGCGGGCCTACTCCCGAGCAGTACTTC. Encoded protein: CASSWGGGPTPEQYF. The gene calls are TRBV21-1 and TRBJ2-7; TRBD2, the table's D call, was not compared with the DNA. TRBV21-1 is a recognized pseudogene. The CDR3 is 15 residues long.

The V call is TRBV11-2, the J call TRBJ2-1, with D hard to call. V shed 5 bases and J shed 0 bases, with 5 bases lying between them. The CDR3 spans 13 residues. Per the germline V gene, CDR1 is SGHAT and CDR2 is FQNNGV. DNA of the CDR3: TGTGCCAGCAGCCCTTCCTCCTACAATGAGCAGTTCTTC. Protein sequence: CASSPSSYNEQFF.

The CDR3 reads CASSPSSPISGNTIYF. CDR3 DNA: TGTGCCAGTAGCCCAAGCAGCCCAATATCTGGAAACACCATATATTTT. This rearrangement joins TRBV19 to TRBJ1-3, with D uncertain. Per the germline V gene, CDR1 is LNHDA and CDR2 is SQIVND (reference sequence). The CDR3 spans 16 residues. Trimming took off 6 bases at V and 1 base at J, with 16 bases between the two ends.